This is a list of T cell receptor beta chains from one sample in a study of radiotherapy plus CTLA-4 blockade in lung cancer. Sequencing was performed with immunoSEQ multiplex PCR; in TCRdb, only in-frame clones are kept and a portion is missing. This table has roughly 75,000 clones, approximately 84% appearing once. This sample comprised peripheral blood, obtained from a patient treated with radiotherapy plus ipilimumab. These receptors were collected from a human donor with non-small cell lung cancer who had stable disease on radiotherapy plus ipilimumab. The conserved cysteine and the conserved F or W are not part of the CDR3 here.

>TRBJ1-5|TRBV7-2
ASSLGRSNQPQH
>TRBJ2-5|TRBV14
ASSQDMRETQY
>TRBJ2-7|TRBV5-1
ASSLGQPDYEQY
>TRBJ1-2|TRBV25-1
ASSGGLNYGYT
>TRBJ1-2|TRBV2
ASRVQGADGYT
>TRBJ2-1|TRBV30
AWSGGTGQGEWEQF
>TRBJ2-5|TRBV7-7
ASSLGDSQQETQY
>TRBJ2-7|TRBV6-1
ASSERGLAEQY
>TRBJ1-2|TRBV6-1
ASSEGLREGYT
>TRBJ2-5|TRBV2
ASSRQQETQY
>TRBJ2-2|TRBV5-4
ASSLPPNTGELF
>NA|TRBV5-5
ASSLVAGAYEQY
>TRBJ2-3|TRBV7-2
ASSHSSDTQY
>TRBJ2-3|TRBV7-2
ASSSYLEASDTQY
>TRBJ1-5|TRBV19
ASSRRLDSNQPQH
>TRBJ2-1|TRBV6-5
ASSYSTREVPF
>TRBJ2-5|TRBV10-1
ASSVNQQETQY
>TRBJ2-2|TRBV7-8
ASSLGGQGMGGELF
>NA|TRBV21-1
ASRHPYEQY
>TRBJ2-7|TRBV4-1
ASSQETGTGRSGQY
>TRBJ2-1|TRBV19
ASSGTGRNNEQF
>TRBJ1-5|TRBV27
ASSPPGRRQPQH
>TRBJ2-4|TRBV27
ASSSTTGGARNIQY
>TRBJ1-3|TRBV4-1
ASSHLRTRSRGNTIY
>TRBJ2-7|TRBV28
ASSSGGFARENEQY
>TRBJ2-1|TRBV19
ASSLYPSGGAYNEQF
>TRBJ2-5|TRBV28
ASKGTGETQY
>TRBJ1-4|TRBV10-2
ASSESTLGEKLF
>TRBJ2-1|TRBV5-1
ASSLEVVGSEVNWPYNEQF
>TRBJ1-6|TRBV19
ASSKFSGSYNSPLH
>TRBJ2-7|TRBV10-1
ASRRAPATSYEQY
>TRBJ1-1|TRBV5-8
ASSPALRSETEAF
>TRBJ1-2|TRBV18
ASSSGQVNYGYT
>TRBJ1-2|TRBV6-5
ASRLRAEGYGYT
>TRBJ1-6|TRBV5-6
ASSLEGGVAYNSPLH
>TRBJ1-1|TRBV5-1
ASSSGSGSTEAF
>TRBJ2-1|TRBV28
ASSVAGGGNEQF
>TRBJ1-5|TRBV6-5
ASSIFRESNQPQH
>TRBJ1-1|TRBV7-2
ASSRDRTGSTEAF
>TRBJ2-5|TRBV5-4
ASSLVAGGGETQY
>TRBJ1-5|TRBV7-2
ASSLAQGRSQH
>TRBJ1-2|TRBV6-4
ASSDSAGLGGYT
>TRBJ1-6|TRBV2
ASNINSPLH
>TRBJ2-5|TRBV7-3
ASSLNRGETQY
>TRBJ1-1|TRBV28
ASSFQQGGTEAF
>TRBJ1-1|TRBV2
ASREGVGTEAF
>TRBJ2-3|TRBV7-9
ASSLGDRGSADTQY
>TRBJ1-6|TRBV18
ASSHKAGPLNSPLH
>TRBJ2-1|TRBV9
ASSVTDSYNEQF
>TRBJ2-1|TRBV21-1
ASSPIPTPWDNFLGPTNNEQF
>TRBJ1-2|TRBV11-2
ASSFPGQGNFGYT
>TRBJ2-1|TRBV9
ASSVATGGHNEQF
>TRBJ2-7|TRBV18
ASSLQKSYYEQY
>TRBJ2-7|TRBV11-2
ASSPRTGGGDEQY
>TRBJ1-2|TRBV19
ASKADLTNGYT
>TRBJ2-7|TRBV7-2
ASSLGWSSYEQY
>TRBJ2-7|TRBV11-2
ASSLGYSSYEQY
>TRBJ2-3|TRBV2
ASKGERDYDTQY
>TRBJ1-1|TRBV29-1
SVGGSAGIGTEAF